This T cell receptor (beta chain) originates from a study of human T cells and chemical hapten exposure. Overall study results and limits: TCRs above 1 in 1000 frequency stayed constant with DPC sensitization.

Time point meaning: pre-sensitization, week 0. Indicated treatment: therapeutic diphenylcyclopropenone sensitization with weekly scalp DPC. Unfractionated whole blood yielded total RNA. The CDR3 sequence is 19 residues long. Germline CDR1 reads SGDLS; CDR2 reads YYNGEE. With V trimmed by 0 bases and J by 3 bases, 10 bases remained unmatched. This clonotype was seen many times. Its target is not known. TCRdb re-called the RACE reads through MiXCR, storing one row per CDR3 protein. The table lists 380,000 or so distinct CDR3 sequences, approximately 5.8% of them singletons, with around 8.8% in the top ten.

Sample: whole blood, taken in connection with sensitization to the hapten diphenylcyclopropenone (DPC). This TCR derives from a woman between 18 and 29 years old with alopecia areata. Some clones in this sample may be carry-over from other donors' samples. The chain uses TRBV9 and TRBJ2-4; TRBD2 matches at 12 bases. CDR3 nucleotide sequence: TGTGCCAGCAGCGTAGGACTAGCGGGGGACCTGGTAGGCAAAAACATTCAGTACTTC. This translates into CASSVGLAGDLVGKNIQYF.